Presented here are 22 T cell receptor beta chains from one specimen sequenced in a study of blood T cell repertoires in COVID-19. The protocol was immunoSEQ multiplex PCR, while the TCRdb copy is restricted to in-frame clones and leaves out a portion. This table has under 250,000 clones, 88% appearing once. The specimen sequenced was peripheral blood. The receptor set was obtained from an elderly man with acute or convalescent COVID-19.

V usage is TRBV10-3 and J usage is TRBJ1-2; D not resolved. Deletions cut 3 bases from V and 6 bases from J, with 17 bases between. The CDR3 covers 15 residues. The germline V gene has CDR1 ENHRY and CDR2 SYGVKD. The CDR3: CAISDEEGFRHGYTF. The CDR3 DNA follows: TGTGCCATCAGTGATGAAGAGGGATTTAGGCATGGCTACACCTTC.

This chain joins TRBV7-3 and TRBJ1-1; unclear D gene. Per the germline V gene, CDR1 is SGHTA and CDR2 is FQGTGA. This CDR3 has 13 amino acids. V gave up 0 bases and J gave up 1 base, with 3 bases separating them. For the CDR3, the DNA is TGTGCCAGCAGCTTAACTCAGAACACTGAAGCTTTCTTT. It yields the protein CASSLTQNTEAFF.

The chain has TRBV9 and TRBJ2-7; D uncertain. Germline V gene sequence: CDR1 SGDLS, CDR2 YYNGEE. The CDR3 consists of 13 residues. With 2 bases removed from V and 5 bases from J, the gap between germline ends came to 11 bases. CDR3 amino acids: CASSVGGRDEQYF. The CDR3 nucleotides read TGTGCCAGCAGCGTGGGTGGCCGGGACGAGCAGTACTTC.

CDR3 sequence: CASSLRTPGNYGYTF. CDR3 nucleotide sequence: TGTGCCAGCAGTTTACGGACTCCCGGAAACTATGGCTACACCTTC. V is TRBV28 and J is TRBJ1-2, with D uncertain. V lost 2 bases to trimming and J lost 2 bases, with 12 bases between them. CDR1 MDHEN and CDR2 SYDVKM come from the germline V gene. The CDR3 is made up of 15 amino acids.

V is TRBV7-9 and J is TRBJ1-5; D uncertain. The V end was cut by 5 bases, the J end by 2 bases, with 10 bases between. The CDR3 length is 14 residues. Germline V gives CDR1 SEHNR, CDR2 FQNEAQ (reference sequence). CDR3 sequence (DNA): TGTGCCAGCAGCCTACCCGGGGGCAATCAGCCCCAGCATTTT. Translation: CASSLPGGNQPQHF.

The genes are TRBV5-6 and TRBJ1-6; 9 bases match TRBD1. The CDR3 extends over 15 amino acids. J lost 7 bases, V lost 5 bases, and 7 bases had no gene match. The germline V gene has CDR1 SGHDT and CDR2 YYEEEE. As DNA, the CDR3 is TGTGCCAGCAGAGGGTGGGGACAGGGCAATTCACCCCTCCACTTT. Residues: CASRGWGQGNSPLHF.

DNA of the CDR3: TGCAGCGTTGGTGGACAGATGAACACTGAAGCTTTCTTT. It encodes CSVGGQMNTEAFF. The rearrangement uses TRBV29-1 and TRBJ1-1, with D possibly being TRBD1 (6 bases). This CDR3 contains 13 residues. CDR1 and CDR2 (germline): SQVTM, ANQGSEA. V was cut by 4 bases and J by 0 bases, with 9 bases left in between.

CDR3 bases: TGTGCCAGCAGTTCCACATCGGGACAGGGGTACACTGAAGCTTTCTTT. It specifies CASSSTSGQGYTEAFF. The rearrangement uses TRBV28 and TRBJ1-1; the match to TRBD1 covers 10 bases. This CDR3 is built from 16 residues. Germline V gene lookup returns CDR1 MDHEN and CDR2 SYDVKM. V dropped 4 bases and J dropped 3; count of bases not matched to a gene: 8.

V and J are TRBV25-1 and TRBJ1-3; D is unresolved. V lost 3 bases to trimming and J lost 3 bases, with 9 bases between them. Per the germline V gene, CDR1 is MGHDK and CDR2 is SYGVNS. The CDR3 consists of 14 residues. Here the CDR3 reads CASSESFGGNTIYF. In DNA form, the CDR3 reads TGTGCCAGCAGTGAGTCCTTCGGTGGAAACACCATATATTTT. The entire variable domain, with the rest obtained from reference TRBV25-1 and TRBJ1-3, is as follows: EADIYQTPRYLVIGTGKKITLECSQTMGHDKMYWYQQDPGMELHLIHYSYGVNSTEKGDLSSESTVSRIRTEHFPLTLESARPSHTSQYLCASSESFGGNTIYFGEGSWLTVV.

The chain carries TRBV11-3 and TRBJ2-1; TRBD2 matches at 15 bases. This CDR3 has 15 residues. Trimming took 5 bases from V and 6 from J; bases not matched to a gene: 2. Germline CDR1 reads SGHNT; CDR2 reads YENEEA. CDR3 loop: CASSTGLAGGNEQFF. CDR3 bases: TGTGCCAGCAGCACGGGACTAGCGGGAGGCAATGAGCAGTTCTTC.

The CDR3 reads CASSHQSNPADTIYF. The CDR3 DNA reads as TGTGCCAGCAGCCACCAATCAAACCCGGCGGACACCATATATTTT. The chain carries TRBV3-1 (or the pseudogene TRBV3-2) and TRBJ1-3, with D unresolved. The CDR3 has 15 amino acids. Trimming pared 3 bases from V and 8 bases from J, leaving 17 bases between. In germline, CDR1 is LGHDT, CDR2 YNNKEL (reference sequence).

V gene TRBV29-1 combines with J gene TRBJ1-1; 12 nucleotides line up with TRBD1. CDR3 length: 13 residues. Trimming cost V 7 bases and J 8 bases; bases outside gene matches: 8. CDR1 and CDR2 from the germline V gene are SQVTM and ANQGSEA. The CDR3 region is CSALGQGASEAFF. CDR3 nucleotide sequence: TGCAGCGCCCTGGGACAGGGGGCATCCGAAGCTTTCTTT.

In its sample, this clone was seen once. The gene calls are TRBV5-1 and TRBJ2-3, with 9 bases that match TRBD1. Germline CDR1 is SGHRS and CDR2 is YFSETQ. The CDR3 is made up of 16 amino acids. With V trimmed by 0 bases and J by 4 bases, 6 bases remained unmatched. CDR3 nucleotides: TGCGCCAGCAGCTTGGCCACAGGGGGCCAGGCAGATACGCAGTATTTT. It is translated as CASSLATGGQADTQYF.

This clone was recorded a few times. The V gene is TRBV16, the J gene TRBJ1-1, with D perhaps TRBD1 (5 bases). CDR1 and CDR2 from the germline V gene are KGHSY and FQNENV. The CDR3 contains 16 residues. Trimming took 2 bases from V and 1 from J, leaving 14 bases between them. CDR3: CASSQPGGLRNTEAFF. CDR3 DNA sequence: TGTGCCAGCAGCCAACCGGGGGGACTCAGGAACACTGAAGCTTTCTTT.

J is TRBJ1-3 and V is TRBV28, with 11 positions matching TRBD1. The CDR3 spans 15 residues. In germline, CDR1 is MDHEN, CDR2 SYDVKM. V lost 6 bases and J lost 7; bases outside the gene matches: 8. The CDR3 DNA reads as TGTGCCAGCAGCTACCCCGGGACAGGGGGTAACACCATATATTTT. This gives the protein CASSYPGTGGNTIYF.

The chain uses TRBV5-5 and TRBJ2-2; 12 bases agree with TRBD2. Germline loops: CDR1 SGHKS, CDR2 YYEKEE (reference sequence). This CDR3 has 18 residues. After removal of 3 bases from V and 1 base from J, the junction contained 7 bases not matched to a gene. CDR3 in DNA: TGTGCCAGCAGCTCTAGGACTAGCGGGGTCCTGAACACCGGGGAGCTGTTTTTT. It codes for CASSSRTSGVLNTGELFF.

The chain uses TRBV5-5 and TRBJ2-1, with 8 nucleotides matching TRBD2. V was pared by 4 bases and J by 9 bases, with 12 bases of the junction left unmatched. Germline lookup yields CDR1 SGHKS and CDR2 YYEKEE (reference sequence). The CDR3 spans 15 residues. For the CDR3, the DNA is TGTGCCAGCAGCCCCCCCCTCCGGGGGGGCAGTGAGCAGTTCTTC. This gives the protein CASSPPLRGGSEQFF.

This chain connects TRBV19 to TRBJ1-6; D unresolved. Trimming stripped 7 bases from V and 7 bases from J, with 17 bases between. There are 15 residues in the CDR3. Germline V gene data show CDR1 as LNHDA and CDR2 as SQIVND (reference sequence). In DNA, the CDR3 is TGTGCCAGTACGACGGCGGGAAATATGAATTCACCCCTCCACTTT. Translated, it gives CASTTAGNMNSPLHF.

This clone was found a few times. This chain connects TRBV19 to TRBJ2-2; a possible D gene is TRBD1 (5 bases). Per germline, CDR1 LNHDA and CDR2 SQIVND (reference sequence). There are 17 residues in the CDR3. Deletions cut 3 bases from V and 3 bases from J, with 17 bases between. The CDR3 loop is CASSINHRAGHTGELFF. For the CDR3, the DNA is TGTGCCAGTAGTATCAATCATAGGGCAGGGCACACCGGGGAGCTGTTTTTT.

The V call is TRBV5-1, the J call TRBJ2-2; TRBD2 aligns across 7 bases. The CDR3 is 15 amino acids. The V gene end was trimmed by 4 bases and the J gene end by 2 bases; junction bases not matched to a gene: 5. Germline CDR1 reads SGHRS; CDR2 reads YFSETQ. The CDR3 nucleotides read TGCGCCAGCAGCCTAACTAGCGTCAACACCGGGGAGCTGTTTTTT. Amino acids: CASSLTSVNTGELFF. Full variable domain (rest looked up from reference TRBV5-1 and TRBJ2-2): KAGVTQTPRYLIKTRGQQVTLSCSPISGHRSVSWYQQTPGQGLQFLFEYFSETQRNKGNFPGRFSGRQFSNSRSEMNVSTLELGDSALYLCASSLTSVNTGELFFGEGSRLTVL.

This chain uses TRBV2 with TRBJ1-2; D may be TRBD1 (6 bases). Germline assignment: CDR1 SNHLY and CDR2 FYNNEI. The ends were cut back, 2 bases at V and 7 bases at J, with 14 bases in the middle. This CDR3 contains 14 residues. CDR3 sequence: CASSEPGAGGGYTF. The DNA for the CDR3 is TGTGCCAGCAGTGAACCGGGGGCGGGAGGTGGCTACACCTTC.

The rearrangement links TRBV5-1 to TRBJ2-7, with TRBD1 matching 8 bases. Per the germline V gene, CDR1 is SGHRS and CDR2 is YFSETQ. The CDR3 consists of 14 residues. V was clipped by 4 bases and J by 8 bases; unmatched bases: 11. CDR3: CASSLDRALDKQYF. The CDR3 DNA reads TGCGCCAGCAGCCTGGACAGGGCCCTCGACAAGCAGTACTTC.